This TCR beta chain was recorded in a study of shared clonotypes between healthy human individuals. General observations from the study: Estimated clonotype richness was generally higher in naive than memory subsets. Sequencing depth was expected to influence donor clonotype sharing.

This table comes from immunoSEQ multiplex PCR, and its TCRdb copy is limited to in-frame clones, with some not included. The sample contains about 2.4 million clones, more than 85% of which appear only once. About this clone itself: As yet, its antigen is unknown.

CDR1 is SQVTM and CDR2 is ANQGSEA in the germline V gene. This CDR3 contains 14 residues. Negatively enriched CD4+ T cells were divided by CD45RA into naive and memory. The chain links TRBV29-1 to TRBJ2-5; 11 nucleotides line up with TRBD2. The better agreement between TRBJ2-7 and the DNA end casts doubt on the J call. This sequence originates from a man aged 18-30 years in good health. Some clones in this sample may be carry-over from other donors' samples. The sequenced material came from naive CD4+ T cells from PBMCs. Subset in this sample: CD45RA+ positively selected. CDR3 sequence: CSVRTSGFSYEQYF. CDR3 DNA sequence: TGCAGCGTCCGGACTAGCGGGTTCTCCTACGAGCAGTACTTC.